Below, one TCR beta chain is given with its context. Assay used: immunoSEQ multiplex PCR; TCRdb lists only in-frame clones, some missing. Of 60,000 or so clones listed, roughly 87% are singletons. The entry originates in a study of T cell changes during pregnancy in multiple sclerosis. Germline-derived CDR1 and CDR2 are MNHEY and SMNVEV (reference sequence). Trimming took 6 bases from V and 3 from J; bases not matched to a gene: 5. This CDR3 has 14 residues. The material was peripheral blood, obtained in the first trimester of pregnancy. This rearrangement joins TRBV27 to TRBJ1-2; 9 nucleotides agree with TRBD1. The receptor comes from a female donor with multiple sclerosis, enrolled in a pregnancy study. Here the CDR3 reads CASSPDRGYYGYTF. CDR3 sequence (DNA): TGTGCCAGCAGCCCGGACAGGGGATACTATGGCTACACCTTC.